Presented here are 4 T cell receptor beta chains from one specimen sequenced in a study of cytomegalovirus exposure and HLA in healthy donors. PCR was performed using 60 Vbeta and 13 Jbeta primers. Profiling relied on immunoSEQ multiplex PCR, and the TCRdb table lists in-frame clones only, not all of them. Among about 150,000 clones listed, 76% were seen once. Sequences were obtained from PBMCs. The receptors were sampled from a man in his forties in good health and CMV-seronegative.

The rearrangement uses TRBV28 and TRBJ1-3; D is undetermined. V was clipped by 5 bases and J by 0 bases, with 8 bases between them. CDR1 is MDHEN and CDR2 is SYDVKM in the germline V gene. The CDR3 spans 14 residues. CDR3 bases: TGTGCCAGCAGTCCTAGGTTCTCTGGAAACACCATATATTTT. The encoded protein is CASSPRFSGNTIYF.

The J gene is TRBJ2-6, the V gene TRBV19; 9 bases map to TRBD1. This CDR3 spans 12 amino acids. The germline CDR1 and CDR2 sequences are LNHDA and SQIVND (reference sequence). V gave up 5 bases and J gave up 16 bases; unmatched junction bases: 6. CDR3: CASSPGTGPLTF. In nucleotides, the CDR3 is TGTGCCAGTAGTCCGGGGACAGGGCCTCTGACTTTC.

The chain joins TRBV30 to TRBJ1-6; the D is unclear. The CDR3 is 15 amino acids. The V end was cut by 0 bases, the J end by 9 bases, with 15 bases between. The germline V gene has CDR1 GTSNPN and CDR2 SVGIG (reference sequence). The CDR3 coding sequence is TGTGCCTGGAGTGTACAAGAGACATCAAGTTCACCCCTCCACTTT. Protein: CAWSVQETSSSPLHF.

This sequence joins TRBV7-6 and TRBJ2-5, with 7 bases identical to TRBD2. The CDR3 spans 13 residues. Germline V gene sequence: CDR1 SGHVS, CDR2 FNYEAQ. After removal of 4 bases from V and 5 bases from J, the junction contained 4 bases not matched to a gene. This CDR3 is CASSSTSHETQYF. For the CDR3, the DNA is TGTGCCAGCAGCTCGACTAGCCATGAGACCCAGTACTTC. The full variable domain, with the rest looked up from reference TRBV7-6 and TRBJ2-5, is GAGVSQSPRYKVTKRGQDVALRCDPISGHVSLYWYRQALGQGPEFLTYFNYEAQQDKSGLPNDRFSAERPEGSISTLTIQRTEQRDSAMYRCASSSTSHETQYFGPGTRLLVL.